A single sample is the source of the 23 T cell receptor beta chains below, sequenced in a study of T-cell reconstitution after alpha-beta-depleted transplantation in children. Unique molecular identifiers were incorporated when the TCRbeta library was constructed. TCRdb re-called the PCR reads with MiXCR, one entry per CDR3 protein. The repertoire has about a million distinct CDR3 sequences, about 30% of them found once; the top ten carry 25% to 35%. The sequenced sample was PBMCs, mostly from graft donor cells, obtained 360 days after TCRalphabeta/CD19-depleted stem cell transplant. The receptor source for this set is a boy less than two years old who had a stem cell transplant for SCID, so the T cells may come from the graft donor.

This clonotype showed up just once. V is TRBV27 and J is TRBJ2-2, with D unresolved. The CDR3 sequence is 15 residues long. Germline V lookup: CDR1 MNHEY, CDR2 SMNVEV (reference sequence). The V end lost 1 base, the J end lost 5 bases, and 11 bases lay between the germline ends. CDR3 loop: CASSLWATGTGELFF. The CDR3 DNA is TGTGCCAGCAGTTTATGGGCGACCGGGACCGGGGAGCTGTTTTTT.

The genes are TRBV3-1 and TRBJ2-5; TRBD1 aligns across 7 bases. The trim removed 4 bases at V and 5 bases at J, leaving 16 bases unmatched. CDR1 and CDR2 from the germline V gene are LGHDT and YNNKEL (reference sequence). The CDR3 is 17 amino acids. The CDR3 nucleotides read TGTGCCAGCAGCCCCCGCCCACGACAGGGAACGAAGGAGACCCAGTACTTC. This sequence encodes CASSPRPRQGTKETQYF.

This clonotype came up many times. The chain recombines TRBV5-1 with TRBJ2-3; no reliable D call. The length of the CDR3 is 14 residues. V lost 0 bases to trimming and J lost 1 base, with 6 bases between them. Germline CDR1 reads SGHRS; CDR2 reads YFSETQ. CDR3 sequence reads: CASSLDPGTDTQYF. The CDR3 bases are TGCGCCAGCAGCTTGGACCCAGGCACAGATACGCAGTATTTT.

This clonotype has just a few counts. The chain joins TRBV18 to TRBJ2-7, with D hard to call. The V end lost 5 bases, the J end lost 2 bases, and 10 bases lay between the germline ends. CDR1 and CDR2 from the germline V gene are KGHSH and LQKENI. The CDR3 is 13 amino acids. CDR3 region: CASSRADTYEQYF. CDR3 DNA: TGTGCCAGCTCAAGAGCAGATACCTACGAGCAGTACTTC.

The chain recombines TRBV6-2 or TRBV6-3 with TRBJ2-7, with 10 positions matching TRBD1. Germline trimming cut 2 bases from V and 11 bases from J; bases unmatched to any gene: 9. The length of the CDR3 is 14 residues. CDR1 is MNHEY and CDR2 is SVGEGT in the germline V gene. Written as DNA, the CDR3 is TGTGCCAGCAGTTACGTTCGACAGGGGGCAGAGGAGTACTTC. Its translation is CASSYVRQGAEEYF.

V is TRBV30 and J is TRBJ1-2; D remains ambiguous. Deletions cut 2 bases from V and 13 bases from J, with 17 bases between. Germline CDR1 and CDR2: GTSNPN and SVGIG (reference sequence). The CDR3 runs to 12 residues. CDR3 sequence: CAWSSTPGPLTF. DNA of the CDR3: TGTGCCTGGAGTTCGACCCCGGGCCCGCTCACCTTC.

This clonotype was seen a few times. The chain couples TRBV28 to TRBJ2-1; 13 bases line up with TRBD2. Germline loops: CDR1 MDHEN, CDR2 SYDVKM. The length of the CDR3 is 14 residues. Germline trimming cut 6 bases from V and 13 bases from J; bases unmatched to any gene: 9. The CDR3 DNA sequence: TGTGCCAGCAGGGGACTAGCGGGGCCCTCTGAACAGTTCTTC. Encoded protein: CASRGLAGPSEQFF.

In this sample, this clonotype turned up a few times. The rearrangement links TRBV20-1 to TRBJ2-1; TRBD2 agrees at 9 bases. Germline lookup yields CDR1 DFQATT and CDR2 SNEGSKA (reference sequence). CDR3 size: 13 residues. The junction had 6 bases not matched to a gene; V was cut back by 4 bases and J by 8 bases. The CDR3 here is CSATGGGVDEQFF. The CDR3 DNA reads as TGCAGTGCTACAGGCGGGGGGGTCGATGAGCAGTTCTTC.

The chain has TRBV12-3 or TRBV12-4 and TRBJ1-5; D is uncertain. The CDR3 covers 14 residues. Trimming removed 3 bases from V and 6 bases from J, with 12 bases in between. CDR3: CASSFSRDGQPQHF. The CDR3 coding sequence is TGTGCCAGCAGTTTTTCAAGGGATGGTCAGCCCCAGCATTTT.

This clonotype was observed a handful of times. This rearrangement joins TRBV4-2 to TRBJ2-3, with unresolved D. The length of the CDR3 is 15 residues. V lost 0 bases, J lost 2 bases, and 9 bases lay in between. CDR1 and CDR2 (germline): LGHNA, YNFKEQ. DNA of the CDR3: TGTGCCAGCAGCCAAGATGGGCCAGCCACAGATACGCAGTATTTT. The encoded protein is CASSQDGPATDTQYF.

This clonotype was counted only a few times. The V gene is TRBV7-2, the J gene TRBJ1-2, with TRBD1 matching 8 bases. The CDR3 length is 15 residues. The V segment lost 5 bases and the J segment 8 bases; nucleotides outside the gene matches: 13. CDR1 is SGHTA and CDR2 is FQGNSA in the germline V gene. DNA for the CDR3: TGTGCCAGCAGCCCAGACAGGGGCTTCCCGAGGGGCTACACCTTC. It is translated as CASSPDRGFPRGYTF.

V and J are TRBV19 and TRBJ1-1, with unresolved D. With 3 bases removed from V and 11 bases from J, the gap between germline ends came to 16 bases. The V gene's germline CDR1 is LNHDA and CDR2 SQIVND (reference sequence). This CDR3 contains 13 residues. CDR3: CASSIAQREKAFF. In DNA form, the CDR3 reads TGTGCCAGTAGTATCGCACAGCGCGAAAAGGCTTTCTTT.

J is TRBJ2-3 and V is TRBV4-1; D possibly uses TRBD1 or TRBD2 (5 bases each). This CDR3 is 16 amino acids long. The V end was cut by 4 bases, the J end by 0 bases, with 14 bases between. The germline gives CDR1 MGHRA, CDR2 YSYEKL. In DNA, the CDR3 is TGCGCCAGCAGCCCCACGGGGACGGTTAGCACAGATACGCAGTATTTT. Protein sequence: CASSPTGTVSTDTQYF.

The V gene is TRBV27, the J gene TRBJ1-1; D is ambiguous. The CDR3 length is 14 residues. V was pared by 3 bases and J by 4 bases, with 12 bases between. Germline lookup yields CDR1 MNHEY and CDR2 SMNVEV (reference sequence). CDR3 sequence: CASSFSTLPTEAFF. CDR3 bases: TGTGCCAGCAGTTTCAGTACACTACCCACTGAAGCTTTCTTT.

This rearrangement joins TRBV20-1 to TRBJ2-7, with D possibly being TRBD2 (6 bases). The CDR3 extends over 14 amino acids. Trimming pared 3 bases from V and 2 bases from J, leaving 14 bases between. Germline V gives CDR1 DFQATT, CDR2 SNEGSKA (reference sequence). The CDR3 protein is CSASPEGGPYEQYF. The CDR3 region has the DNA TGCAGTGCTAGTCCTGAGGGAGGTCCCTACGAGCAGTACTTC.

The chain is built from TRBV20-1 and TRBJ1-1; D perhaps matches TRBD1 (6 bases). The CDR3 length is 11 residues. The germline CDR1 and CDR2 sequences are DFQATT and SNEGSKA (reference sequence). This CDR3 reads CRLGAGTEAFF. The CDR3 DNA reads TGCAGGCTGGGGGCGGGCACTGAAGCTTTCTTT.

This chain connects TRBV10-3 to TRBJ1-4; D gene uncertain. Trimming removed 3 bases at V and 0 bases at J, with 5 bases between. The CDR3 is 14 amino acids. Germline lookup yields CDR1 ENHRY and CDR2 SYGVKD. The CDR3 is CAISDGTTNEKLFF. The CDR3, as DNA: TGTGCCATCAGTGATGGGACAACTAATGAAAAACTGTTTTTT.

J is TRBJ2-1 and V is TRBV5-1; 10 bases fit TRBD1. V was pared by 9 bases and J by 8 bases, with 14 bases of the junction left unmatched. CDR1 is SGHRS, CDR2 YFSETQ, per germline. The CDR3 runs 15 residues. The CDR3 bases are TGCGCCACCCCACCGGGACAGGGGTCGAAGCATGAGCAGTTCTTC. This sequence encodes CATPPGQGSKHEQFF.

This clonotype occurred a few times. The chain is built from TRBV7-8 and TRBJ2-1; TRBD2 matches 10 bases. The V gene's germline CDR1 is SGHVS and CDR2 FQNEAQ. The CDR3 covers 16 residues. After removal of 5 bases from V and 0 bases from J, the junction contained 4 bases not matched to a gene. This CDR3 is CASSKSSGSSYNEQFF. In DNA, the CDR3 is TGTGCCAGCAGCAAATCTAGCGGGAGCTCCTACAATGAGCAGTTCTTC. The variable domain in full, completed from reference TRBV7-8 and TRBJ2-1, reads GAGVSQSPRYKVAKRGQDVALRCDPISGHVSLFWYQQALGQGPEFLTYFQNEAQLDKSGLPSDRFFAERPEGSVSTLKIQRTQQEDSAVYLCASSKSSGSSYNEQFFGPGTRLTVL.

This clonotype was seen only a few times. This chain links TRBV7-6 with TRBJ2-1; possibly TRBD2 for D (6 bases). This CDR3 contains 12 residues. Trimming stripped 2 bases from V and 12 bases from J, with 11 bases between. The germline gives CDR1 SGHVS, CDR2 FNYEAQ. As DNA, the CDR3 is TGTGCCAGCAGCTTATGGCGGGGCCCGCAGTTCTTC. Protein: CASSLWRGPQFF.

This chain uses TRBV12-5 with TRBJ1-1, with 8 nucleotides matching TRBD1. Germline loops: CDR1 LGHNT, CDR2 FRNRAP. The length of the CDR3 is 17 residues. Germline trimming cut 0 bases from V and 0 bases from J; bases unmatched to any gene: 6. CDR3 protein: CASGLVLGQGMNTEAFF. For the CDR3, the DNA is TGTGCTAGTGGTTTGGTATTAGGACAGGGAATGAACACTGAAGCTTTCTTT.

The genes are TRBV4-2 and TRBJ2-3, with 10 nucleotides matching TRBD2. J lost 7 bases, V lost 4 bases, and 17 bases had no gene match. This CDR3 comprises 18 residues. Germline V gene sequence: CDR1 LGHNA, CDR2 YNFKEQ. This chain's CDR3 is CASSRQGAKRGGSNTQYF. Here the CDR3 DNA reads TGTGCCAGCAGCCGCCAAGGGGCTAAGCGGGGGGGCTCAAATACGCAGTATTTT.

In this sample, this clonotype turned up a few times. The CDR3 sequence is CSARLQGSSYNEQFF. CDR3 DNA: TGCAGTGCTAGGCTGCAGGGGAGCTCCTACAATGAGCAGTTCTTC. The rearrangement uses TRBV20-1 and TRBJ2-1; possible D gene TRBD1, 6 bases. This CDR3 contains 15 residues. Germline V gene data show CDR1 as DFQATT and CDR2 as SNEGSKA (reference sequence). V lost 3 bases to trimming and J lost 0 bases, with 12 bases between them.